This TCR beta chain originates from a study of blood T cell repertoires in COVID-19. At the level of the study: Acute and convalescent COVID-19 samples came from the United States, Italy and Spain. PBMCs, B-cell-depleted T cells, or T cells provided the cDNA or gDNA that made up the material.

The V segment lost 0 bases and the J segment 3 bases; nucleotides outside the gene matches: 4. Germline V gene data show CDR1 as LNHDA and CDR2 as SQIVND (reference sequence). The CDR3 length is 18 residues. TCRdb's copy holds only in-frame clones and misses some; the assay was immunoSEQ multiplex PCR. This sample carries tens of thousands of clones, 72% of them seen once, and the ten largest clones take approximately 5%. This clonotype was sampled from a woman in her seventies with COVID-19, enrolled during active disease. The V gene is TRBV19, the J gene TRBJ2-2; 13 bases map to TRBD2. Sequenced sample: peripheral blood. CDR3 loop: CASSIDTSGGADTGELFF. CDR3 nucleotide sequence: TGTGCCAGTAGTATAGATACTAGCGGGGGGGCAGACACCGGGGAGCTGTTTTTT. Filled out from reference TRBV19 and TRBJ2-2, the complete variable domain reads DGGITQSPKYLFRKEGQNVTLSCEQNLNHDAMYWYRQDPGQGLRLIYYSQIVNDFQKGDIAEGYSVSREKKESFPLTVTSAQKNPTAFYLCASSIDTSGGADTGELFFGEGSRLTVL.